The 29 T cell receptor beta chains listed next were all sequenced from one sample in a study of control samples from healthy donors and cancer patients. Data came from immunoSEQ multiplex PCR; TCRdb stores just in-frame clones and leaves some out. The table shows 140,000 or so clones, with around 94% occurring only once. Material for sequencing was PBMCs. The receptors here all came from a man aged 60 to 69 with colorectal cancer.

V usage is TRBV11-3 and J usage is TRBJ2-1; the match to TRBD2 covers 7 bases. The CDR3 runs 13 residues. With 1 base clipped from V and 9 bases from J, the junction kept 3 bases outside the gene matches. Germline-derived CDR1 and CDR2 are SGHNT and YENEEA. For the CDR3, the DNA is TGTGCCAGCAGCTTAGTCACGGGGGGTGAGCAGTTCTTC. Protein: CASSLVTGGEQFF.

The rearrangement joins TRBV5-1 to TRBJ2-3, with 10 bases matching TRBD1. V lost 4 bases, J lost 5 bases, and 4 bases stayed unmatched. Germline V lookup: CDR1 SGHRS, CDR2 YFSETQ. The CDR3 totals 14 residues. The CDR3 DNA follows: TGCGCCAGCAGCCCGGGACAGGGGCGAGATACGCAGTATTTT. This encodes CASSPGQGRDTQYF.

This clone was picked up one time. The chain is built from TRBV11-2 and TRBJ2-2, with 13 bases identical to TRBD2. V dropped 1 base and J dropped 6; count of bases not matched to a gene: 2. Per the germline V gene, CDR1 is SGHAT and CDR2 is FQNNGV. This CDR3 contains 16 residues. Here the CDR3 reads CASSLGLAGGAGELFF. CDR3 coding DNA: TGTGCCAGCAGCTTAGGACTAGCGGGGGGAGCCGGGGAGCTGTTTTTT.

The rearrangement links TRBV5-4 to TRBJ2-1; D gene ambiguous. This CDR3 region has 13 residues. The V end lost 4 bases, the J end lost 5 bases, and 10 bases lay between the germline ends. CDR1 is SGHNT and CDR2 is YYREEE in the germline V gene (reference sequence). This CDR3 reads CASSGQLNNEQFF. CDR3 coding DNA: TGTGCCAGCAGCGGGCAGCTGAACAATGAGCAGTTCTTC.

V is TRBV6-5 and J is TRBJ2-6; either TRBD1 or TRBD2 may supply D (5 bases each). CDR1 MNHEY and CDR2 SVGAGI come from the germline V gene. V gave up 2 bases and J gave up 2 bases, with 7 bases separating them. The CDR3 covers 15 residues. The CDR3 is CASSYGGAGANVLTF. The CDR3 nucleotides read TGTGCCAGCAGTTACGGGGGAGCTGGGGCCAACGTCCTGACTTTC.

The chain combines TRBV5-8 with TRBJ1-1; TRBD1 aligns across 9 bases. The CDR3 runs to 18 residues. CDR1 is SGHTS, CDR2 YDEGEE, per germline. V lost 4 bases, J lost 7 bases, and 20 bases stayed unmatched. In nucleotides, the CDR3 is TGTGCCAGCAGCCCCGGGGACAGGGAGGGATTCAGGCGAGATGAAGCTTTCTTT. It codes for CASSPGDREGFRRDEAFF.

The CDR3 protein is CASSLDGSNTEAFF. CDR3 DNA sequence: TGTGCCAGCAGCTTGGACGGTTCGAACACTGAAGCTTTCTTT. This chain links TRBV5-4 with TRBJ1-1; D remains ambiguous. Germline-derived CDR1 and CDR2 are SGHNT and YYREEE (reference sequence). The CDR3 runs to 14 residues. Trimming took off 0 bases at V and 1 base at J, with 7 bases between the two ends.

In DNA form, the CDR3 reads TGCGCCAGCAGCTCCGGGACAGGGAATCAGCCCCAGCATTTT. This translates into CASSSGTGNQPQHF. V and J are TRBV5-1 and TRBJ1-5; TRBD1 aligns across 9 bases. Germline V lookup: CDR1 SGHRS, CDR2 YFSETQ. Trimming took 3 bases from V and 4 from J; bases not matched to a gene: 2. The CDR3 runs to 14 residues. Full variable domain (rest looked up from reference TRBV5-1 and TRBJ1-5): KAGVTQTPRYLIKTRGQQVTLSCSPISGHRSVSWYQQTPGQGLQFLFEYFSETQRNKGNFPGRFSGRQFSNSRSEMNVSTLELGDSALYLCASSSGTGNQPQHFGDGTRLSIL.

The CDR3 loop reads CASSPGLAGTSYEQYF. In nucleotides, the CDR3 is TGTGCCAGCAGCCCCGGACTAGCGGGGACCTCCTACGAGCAGTACTTC. The chain uses TRBV5-4 and TRBJ2-7; 12 nucleotides agree with TRBD2. This CDR3 has 16 residues. Trimming removed 4 bases from V and 0 bases from J; junction bases left unmatched: 5. Germline V lookup: CDR1 SGHNT, CDR2 YYREEE (reference sequence).

The V and J genes are TRBV4-1 and TRBJ2-4; 7 bases line up with TRBD1. The germline CDR1 and CDR2 sequences are MGHRA and YSYEKL. J lost 3 bases, V lost 4 bases, and 12 bases had no gene match. The CDR3 is 17 amino acids. The CDR3: CASSPQGRGQGKNIQYF. For the CDR3, the DNA is TGCGCCAGCAGCCCCCAGGGTAGGGGGCAGGGCAAAAACATTCAGTACTTC.

The chain recombines TRBV7-8 with TRBJ1-1; D call uncertain. V was pared by 4 bases and J by 1 base, with 13 bases between. The CDR3 spans 15 residues. In germline, CDR1 is SGHVS, CDR2 FQNEAQ. The CDR3 here is CASSYPEGPNTEAFF. In nucleotides, the CDR3 is TGTGCCAGCAGCTACCCTGAAGGGCCGAACACTGAAGCTTTCTTT. Using reference TRBV7-8 and TRBJ1-1 for the parts outside the CDR3, the full variable domain is GAGVSQSPRYKVAKRGQDVALRCDPISGHVSLFWYQQALGQGPEFLTYFQNEAQLDKSGLPSDRFFAERPEGSVSTLKIQRTQQEDSAVYLCASSYPEGPNTEAFFGQGTRLTVV.

The V call is TRBV27, the J call TRBJ2-5; 9 bases are a match to TRBD2. Germline V lookup: CDR1 MNHEY, CDR2 SMNVEV (reference sequence). The CDR3 sequence is 16 residues long. Germline trimming cut 6 bases from V and 6 bases from J; bases unmatched to any gene: 14. CDR3 coding DNA: TGTGCCAGCAGGAGGTATCGAGCGGGGGGAAAGAAGACCCAGTACTTC. Its translation is CASRRYRAGGKKTQYF.

The chain recombines TRBV2 with TRBJ2-6, with D possibly being TRBD1 (5 bases). The CDR3 is 16 residues long. Trimming took off 4 bases at V and 0 bases at J, with 10 bases between the two ends. CDR1 SNHLY and CDR2 FYNNEI come from the germline V gene. CDR3 nucleotides: TGTGCCAGCAGTGTTCTGGGGCCCTCTGGGGCCAACGTCCTGACTTTC. This gives the protein CASSVLGPSGANVLTF.

This clone showed up just once. The rearrangement links TRBV19 to TRBJ1-2; D might be TRBD1 (6 bases). This CDR3 is 14 amino acids long. The ends were cut back, 1 base at V and 4 bases at J, with 10 bases in the middle. The germline CDR1 and CDR2 sequences are LNHDA and SQIVND (reference sequence). The chain's CDR3 is CASSIGGQSYGYTF. DNA of the CDR3: TGTGCCAGTAGTATAGGGGGGCAGAGCTATGGCTACACCTTC.

The chain employs TRBV7-2 and TRBJ1-4, with D perhaps matching TRBD1 (5 bases). The ends were cut back, 5 bases at V and 8 bases at J, with 12 bases in the middle. The CDR3 extends over 13 amino acids. Germline V CDR1 and CDR2: SGHTA, FQGNSA. CDR3 sequence: CASSPQGGEKLFF. Here the CDR3 DNA reads TGTGCCAGCAGCCCCCAGGGAGGAGAAAAACTGTTTTTT. The variable domain in full, completed from reference TRBV7-2 and TRBJ1-4, reads GAGVSQSPSNKVTEKGKDVELRCDPISGHTALYWYRQSLGQGLEFLIYFQGNSAPDKSGLPSDRFSAERTGGSVSTLTIQRTQQEDSAVYLCASSPQGGEKLFFGSGTQLSVL.

The chain couples TRBV19 to TRBJ1-3, with D tentatively TRBD1 (6 bases). The CDR3 loop spans 15 amino acids. The ends were cut back, 5 bases at V and 4 bases at J, with 15 bases in the middle. CDR1 LNHDA and CDR2 SQIVND come from the germline V gene (reference sequence). This CDR3 is CASSSTGGWGNTIYF. CDR3 DNA sequence: TGTGCCAGTAGTTCGACAGGAGGATGGGGAAACACCATATATTTT.

The J gene is TRBJ2-7, the V gene TRBV12-3 or TRBV12-4; 7 bases are shared with TRBD2. The CDR3 has 12 amino acids. Unmatched junction bases numbered 1, after V lost 8 bases and J lost 0 bases. DNA for the CDR3: TGTGCCAGCGGGGGGGACTCCTACGAGCAGTACTTC. This sequence encodes CASGGDSYEQYF.

This chain joins TRBV4-1 and TRBJ1-2; D gene unclear. Trimming took off 3 bases at V and 1 base at J, with 9 bases between the two ends. The CDR3 has 14 amino acids. The germline V gene has CDR1 MGHRA and CDR2 YSYEKL. The CDR3 nucleotides are TGCGCCAGCAGCCACCTACAGAGTAACTATGGCTACACCTTC. Protein: CASSHLQSNYGYTF.

The chain has TRBV5-1 and TRBJ2-3, with 8 bases aligning to TRBD2. J lost 3 bases, V lost 5 bases, and 5 bases had no gene match. The CDR3 has 14 amino acids. CDR1 is SGHRS and CDR2 is YFSETQ in the germline V gene. This chain's CDR3 is CASRTGTSTDTQYF. CDR3 in DNA: TGCGCCAGCAGAACCGGGACTAGTACAGATACGCAGTATTTT.

This chain links TRBV5-4 with TRBJ2-5; 10 bases line up with TRBD2. J was trimmed by 3 bases and V by 0 bases; bases with no gene match: 8. The CDR3 length is 17 residues. Looked up from germline, CDR1 is SGHNT and CDR2 is YYREEE (reference sequence). For the CDR3, the DNA is TGTGCCAGCAGCTTGGATGGGGGACTAGCGCGGAAAGAGACCCAGTACTTC. Translation gives CASSLDGGLARKETQYF.

The chain employs TRBV7-2 and TRBJ2-7, with 9 bases that match TRBD1. Germline CDR1 SGHTA, CDR2 FQGNSA. The CDR3 contains 15 residues. Trimming took 6 bases from V and 2 from J; bases not matched to a gene: 8. The CDR3: CASSPRDRVPYEQYF. DNA of the CDR3: TGTGCCAGCAGTCCCCGGGACAGGGTCCCCTACGAGCAGTACTTC.

The chain is built from TRBV6-5 and TRBJ2-7; D remains ambiguous. The germline gives CDR1 MNHEY, CDR2 SVGAGI. The CDR3 sequence is 15 residues long. The germline V and J ends were trimmed by 4 bases and 0 bases, with 13 bases remaining between them. CDR3 nucleotide sequence: TGTGCCAGCAGTTCCCCGACTCGGAGCTCCTACGAGCAGTACTTC. Encoded protein: CASSSPTRSSYEQYF.

V and J are TRBV5-1 and TRBJ2-5; 11 bases agree with TRBD2. Unmatched junction bases numbered 7, after V lost 4 bases and J lost 2 bases. Germline V lookup: CDR1 SGHRS, CDR2 YFSETQ. The CDR3 runs 16 residues. The CDR3 loop is CASSPRLAGSQETQYF. The DNA for the CDR3 is TGCGCCAGCAGCCCGCGACTAGCGGGGAGTCAAGAGACCCAGTACTTC.

The gene calls are TRBV7-8 and TRBJ1-1; 9 nucleotides match TRBD1. The CDR3 runs 16 residues. After removal of 5 bases from V and 3 bases from J, the junction contained 10 bases not matched to a gene. Per germline, CDR1 SGHVS and CDR2 FQNEAQ. The CDR3 is CASSLWTGEGYTEAFF. CDR3 nucleotides: TGTGCCAGCAGCCTCTGGACAGGGGAGGGATACACTGAAGCTTTCTTT.

This clone was found once. The V and J genes are TRBV4-1 and TRBJ2-1; 9 bases line up with TRBD1. V lost 4 bases, J lost 8 bases, and 6 bases stayed unmatched. The CDR3 spans 14 residues. Per germline, CDR1 MGHRA and CDR2 YSYEKL. CDR3 protein: CASSRDRVIHEQFF. The CDR3 nucleotides read TGCGCCAGCAGCCGGGACAGGGTTATTCATGAGCAGTTCTTC.

This clone occurred once. V gene TRBV7-8 combines with J gene TRBJ2-3; 15 bases agree with TRBD2. The germline V gene encodes CDR1 SGHVS and CDR2 FQNEAQ. The CDR3 spans 16 residues. J lost 3 bases, V lost 5 bases, and 3 bases had no gene match. CDR3 nucleotide sequence: TGTGCCAGCAGCCAGGGACTAGCGGGGGGTACAGATACGCAGTATTTT. Translation gives CASSQGLAGGTDTQYF.

As to this clone: An end of the junction does not agree with germline; a read error may underlie this. This sequence joins TRBV7-9 and TRBJ1-2; TRBD1 aligns across 7 bases. CDR3 length: 11 amino acids. CDR1 is SEHNR and CDR2 is FQNEAQ in the germline V gene (reference sequence). The CDR3 protein is CANSPLTGTAF. CDR3 nucleotide sequence: TGTGCCAACAGCCCCCTCACAGGGACAGCCTTC.

V is TRBV19 and J is TRBJ2-5; D is unresolved. V was clipped by 2 bases and J by 4 bases, with 8 bases between them. This CDR3 region has 13 residues. Germline assignment: CDR1 LNHDA and CDR2 SQIVND (reference sequence). The CDR3 nucleotides are TGTGCCAGTAGTATAAAGACGGGAGAGACCCAGTACTTC. Protein: CASSIKTGETQYF.

This clone was seen only once. The chain joins TRBV30 to TRBJ1-5, with D hard to call. The CDR3 runs to 15 residues. Trimming cost V 4 bases and J 0 bases, with 13 bases left between them. The germline V gene encodes CDR1 GTSNPN and CDR2 SVGIG (reference sequence). CDR3 residues: CAWTESMYSNQPQHF. The CDR3 DNA reads TGTGCCTGGACCGAAAGCATGTATAGCAATCAGCCCCAGCATTTT.